This TCR beta chain was observed in a study of blood T cells in healthy people across ages (dated by TCRdb to 2013 to 2016). Background on the whole study: In model experiments, template switching captured roughly one uniquely barcoded TCR beta cDNA molecule for every two T cells. Using deep sequencing normalized with unique cDNA molecular identifiers, the study measured how TCR beta repertoire diversity changes with age. Donors were grouped into four age groups: young (average about 15 years), middle-aged (roughly 37), aged (around 60) and long-lived (82). To avoid experimental bias, donors of different ages were distributed randomly across sequencing lanes. Using the same blood draw, the study looked at two additional independent replicas of 1 million unique cDNA reads for two donors, one aged 18 to 30 and the other aged 80 or older.

The 39 donors, aged 6 to 90 years, were systemically healthy Caucasian individuals from Russia. Around 10 milliliters of peripheral blood were drawn from each donor into EDTA-treated Vacutainer tubes. Ficoll-Paque density-gradient centrifugation was used to isolate PBMCs, with at least 6.5 million obtained per sample. Trizol reagent was used to extract total RNA from the PBMCs, yielding at least 5 micrograms per sample. For every donor, flow cytometry on a PBMC aliquot measured the percentage of naive CD45RAhigh/CD27high T cells. Trimming costs V 0 bases and J 14 bases, and their ends lie 20 bases apart. The CDR3 runs 15 residues from the cysteine to the phenylalanine. Only the CDR3 part of the read is kept: 45 bases, read in frame from the first base. CDR1 and CDR2 are drawn from the germline V gene: SGDLS, YYNGEE. The library was obtained by 5' RACE. The sequencer was an Illumina HiSeq 2500. A second about 7 to 12 cycle PCR used a sample-barcoded 5' primer and a J-beta primer mix. A template-switch 5' adaptor carrying 12 random nucleotides introduced a unique molecular identifier onto each TCR beta cDNA molecule. At least 3 million CDR3-containing paired-end reads were obtained from each sample. All of the RNA was converted into first-strand cDNA using the Mint cDNA synthesis kit, with a TRBC-specific oligonucleotide serving as the primer. Following uracil-DNA glycosylase treatment, all cDNA underwent a first 18-cycle PCR with the universal primers M1SS and BC2_uni_R. Per the original workflow: Each sample was normalized by randomly selecting 1 million high-quality reads, each carrying a distinct molecular identifier. Instead of being binned into consensus sequences, reads that shared molecular identifiers were thrown out. MiTCR, set to a Q25 quality threshold and the strictest error-elimination algorithm, was used for CDR3 identification, clonotype clustering and error correction. A nonparametric unseen species model with Euler transformation was used to estimate a lower bound on total TCR beta diversity. TCRdb redid the processing of the public reads, applying fastp at Q25 and MiXCR, and retained in-frame beta chains. Duplicate CDR3 protein sequences are folded into a single record with the most common DNA and genes. The V and J calls and clone size come from TCRdb's table, not from the authors' own analysis. This sample is represented by hundreds of thousands of distinct CDR3 sequences; around 20% of them were singletons. Of the sample, approximately 3.7% falls within the top ten clones.

This clonotype was found a few times. The antigen this receptor binds is unknown. Base qualities were left out, and no much larger clone turns up one base away. Results the study describes overall, beyond this receptor: Estimates of total diversity from one million sequenced T cells were regarded as lower bounds and underestimates. As age increased, observed TCR beta diversity per million T cells dropped in a roughly linear way, and a significant reduction was already evident by age roughly 36. Observed TCR beta diversity correlated strongly with the percentage of naive T cells measured by flow cytometry. Since profiling was done on bulk unsorted PBMCs, naive and antigen-experienced compartments could not be conclusively compared. Because donor CMV infection status was unknown, age-related changes in expanded clonotypes were potentially confounded. Compared with the aged group, the long-lived group had more naive CD4+ T cells, fewer expanded clones and increased TCR diversity, a pattern suggesting age selection.

The V and J genes are TRBV9 and TRBJ1-4; the D gene is not confidently resolved. The sequenced sample was blood. The clonotype originates from a man between 65 and 85 years old in good health. The CDR3 region: CASSVDGGGVGVLFF. In nucleotides, the sequence is TGTGCCAGCAGCGTAGATGGAGGCGGGGTCGGCGTGCTGTTTTTT.